Below, 27 T cell receptor beta chains from the same sample are listed, as sequenced in a study of early T cells in non-severe SARS-CoV-2 infection. TCRdb fed the 5' RACE reads into MiXCR, producing one record per CDR3 protein. This sample yields about 56,000 distinct CDR3 sequences, of which approximately 10% are seen a single time; 6.5% belongs to the top ten. Sequenced sample: whole blood. The source is an adult who was a healthcare worker with PCR-confirmed SARS-CoV-2 infection or an uninfected control (not recorded which).

At least ten counts were recorded for this clonotype. The V call is TRBV7-3, the J call TRBJ2-1; TRBD2 matches 11 bases. Germline V CDR1 and CDR2: SGHTA, FQGTGA. V shed 5 bases, J shed 7 bases, and the junction held 7 bases outside the gene matches. The CDR3 loop spans 15 amino acids. Written as DNA, the CDR3 is TGTGCCAGCAGCGAACTAGCGGGAGTAGGGAATGAGCAGTTCTTC. It yields the protein CASSELAGVGNEQFF.

The chain joins TRBV2 to TRBJ2-7, with D unclear. Germline-derived CDR1 and CDR2 are SNHLY and FYNNEI. The ends were cut back, 8 bases at V and 0 bases at J, with 11 bases in the middle. The CDR3 sequence is 13 residues long. The chain's CDR3 is CASVYADSYEQYF. DNA for the CDR3: TGTGCCAGCGTCTACGCGGACTCCTACGAGCAGTACTTC.

V is TRBV9 and J is TRBJ2-2, with 11 bases that match TRBD2. Germline lookup yields CDR1 SGDLS and CDR2 YYNGEE. V lost 3 bases to trimming and J lost 2 bases; unmatched junction nucleotides: 6. The CDR3 contains 17 residues. The CDR3 spells CASSATLAGGNTGELFF. DNA for the CDR3: TGTGCCAGCAGCGCGACCCTAGCGGGAGGTAACACCGGGGAGCTGTTTTTT. Variable domain in full (rest from reference TRBV9 and TRBJ2-2): DSGVTQTPKHLITATGQRVTLRCSPRSGDLSVYWYQQSLDQGLQFLIQYYNGEERAKGNILERFSAQQFPDLHSELNLSSLELGDSALYFCASSATLAGGNTGELFFGEGSRLTVL.

This clonotype was found many times. The CDR3 here is CASSYTGGHQTQYF. CDR3 DNA sequence: TGTGCCAGCAGTTACACAGGTGGTCATCAGACCCAGTACTTC. The chain is built from TRBV6-2 or TRBV6-3 and TRBJ2-5; weak D call: TRBD1 (5 bases). Germline CDR1 is MNHEY and CDR2 is SVGEGT. Trimming removed 2 bases at V and 6 bases at J, with 13 bases between. CDR3 size: 14 residues.

This clonotype was detected ten times or more. The chain is built from TRBV7-8 and TRBJ2-1; 8 nucleotides line up with TRBD2. V was clipped by 6 bases and J by 9 bases; unmatched bases: 10. From germline, CDR1 is SGHVS and CDR2 FQNEAQ. The CDR3 contains 14 residues. This chain's CDR3 is CASSLAGPGTEQFF. The CDR3, as DNA: TGTGCCAGCAGTCTAGCGGGTCCCGGGACTGAGCAGTTCTTC.

This clonotype was seen a handful of times. The gene calls are TRBV11-1 and TRBJ2-7, with D possibly called TRBD1 or TRBD2 (7 bases each). The CDR3 extends over 15 amino acids. In germline, CDR1 is SGHAT, CDR2 FQDESV (reference sequence). The V end was cut by 1 base, the J end by 0 bases, with 10 bases between. In DNA, the CDR3 is TGTGCCAGCAGCTTAGAGCGGGACAGCTCCTACGAGCAGTACTTC. This sequence encodes CASSLERDSSYEQYF.

This clonotype showed up many times. The V call is TRBV29-1, the J call TRBJ2-7, with 12 positions matching TRBD1. V lost 6 bases to trimming and J lost 6 bases; unmatched junction nucleotides: 3. Germline V gene sequence: CDR1 SQVTM, CDR2 ANQGSEA. The CDR3 consists of 12 residues. CDR3 residues: CSVPGQGAEQYF. The DNA of the CDR3 is TGCAGCGTACCGGGACAGGGGGCCGAGCAGTACTTC.

Concerning this clonotype: One end of the junction varies from germline; a read error may be responsible. The genes are TRBV11-2 and TRBJ2-7, with TRBD1 matching 7 bases. The CDR3 consists of 13 residues. In germline, CDR1 is SGHAT, CDR2 FQNNGV. The CDR3 DNA sequence: TGTGCCAGCAGCTTAGAGCGGGCAGGGGGATCCAAGTTC. Translated, it gives CASSLERAGGSKF.

This clonotype came up a few times. The gene calls are TRBV18 and TRBJ2-7; D call uncertain. Trimming removed 4 bases from V and 6 bases from J, with 13 bases in between. Germline lookup yields CDR1 KGHSH and CDR2 LQKENI. This CDR3 has 13 amino acids. For the CDR3, the DNA is TGTGCCAGCTCACGGGGTAAACTCGGCGAGCAGTACTTC. As protein: CASSRGKLGEQYF.

This chain uses TRBV29-1 with TRBJ1-2; D might be TRBD1 (5 bases). The CDR3 runs to 13 residues. Germline V lookup: CDR1 SQVTM, CDR2 ANQGSEA. Trimming stripped 5 bases from V and 5 bases from J, with 15 bases between. CDR3 bases: TGCAGCGTTACTCCCGACAGCCTATATGGCTACACCTTC. Protein: CSVTPDSLYGYTF.

This clonotype was detected ten times or more. V usage is TRBV7-9 and J usage is TRBJ1-1; D remains unclear. This CDR3 is built from 11 residues. Trimming stripped 8 bases from V and 6 bases from J, with 10 bases between. Germline CDR1 and CDR2: SEHNR and FQNEAQ (reference sequence). This CDR3 is CASRNGPEAFF. CDR3 bases: TGTGCCAGCCGAAATGGCCCTGAAGCTTTCTTT.

This clonotype was recorded only once. J is TRBJ2-2 and V is TRBV5-6; 12 bases match TRBD1. CDR3 length: 16 residues. CDR1 is SGHDT and CDR2 is YYEEEE in the germline V gene. Trimming cost V 3 bases and J 4 bases; bases outside gene matches: 4. DNA of the CDR3: TGTGCCAGCAGCTGGGACAGGGGGCAGGGCACCGGGGAGCTGTTTTTT. Amino acid sequence: CASSWDRGQGTGELFF.

At least ten counts were recorded for this clonotype. The chain links TRBV29-1 to TRBJ1-1, with TRBD1 matching 10 bases. Germline CDR1 reads SQVTM; CDR2 reads ANQGSEA. CDR3 size: 14 residues. V trimming: 7 bases; J trimming: 5 bases; junction bases outside the gene matches: 10. The CDR3 loop is CSAGQGGSLTEAFF. The CDR3 region has the DNA TGCAGCGCCGGACAGGGGGGAAGCTTAACTGAAGCTTTCTTT.

This clonotype was detected only a few times. The chain carries TRBV7-6 and TRBJ2-2, with 9 bases aligning to TRBD2. This CDR3 has 20 residues. Unmatched junction bases numbered 16, after V lost 4 bases and J lost 1 base. Germline CDR1 reads SGHVS; CDR2 reads FNYEAQ. The CDR3 DNA reads as TGTGCCAGCAGCTCCCGAATCGCTTTACTAGCGGGTAGGAACACCGGGGAGCTGTTTTTT. The encoded protein is CASSSRIALLAGRNTGELFF.

V and J are TRBV5-4 and TRBJ2-3, with D uncertain. The CDR3 totals 16 residues. Trimming took 0 bases from V and 2 from J, leaving 13 bases between them. Germline V gives CDR1 SGHNT, CDR2 YYREEE (reference sequence). The CDR3: CASSLGAPSNTDTQYF. CDR3 nucleotides: TGTGCCAGCAGCTTGGGAGCCCCTTCTAACACAGATACGCAGTATTTT.

Ten or more counts support this clonotype. The chain recombines TRBV5-6 with TRBJ2-5, with D possibly being TRBD1 (5 bases). The germline CDR1 and CDR2 sequences are SGHDT and YYEEEE. The CDR3 is 15 amino acids. Between the trimmed V and J ends, which lost 4 bases and 0 bases, there was a span of 13 bases. The CDR3 bases are TGTGCCAGCAGCCCGGTGGGGCGCGACCAAGAGACCCAGTACTTC. Protein sequence: CASSPVGRDQETQYF.

This sequence joins TRBV6-6 and TRBJ2-3, with 13 nucleotides matching TRBD2. J was trimmed by 3 bases and V by 6 bases; bases with no gene match: 3. This CDR3 contains 15 residues. Germline CDR1 is MNHNY and CDR2 is SVGAGI (reference sequence). CDR3 nucleotides: TGTGCCAGCAGCAAGGGACTAGCGGGGACAGATACGCAGTATTTT. This translates into CASSKGLAGTDTQYF.

CDR3 in DNA: TGCAGTGCTCTTCCACTGTGGCCGGCCTACGAGCAGTACTTC. This sequence encodes CSALPLWPAYEQYF. This chain uses TRBV20-1 with TRBJ2-7; D not resolved. V dropped 5 bases and J dropped 2 bases, with 16 bases sitting between them. There are 14 residues in the CDR3. CDR1 is DFQATT and CDR2 is SNEGSKA in the germline V gene (reference sequence).

This clonotype was detected many times. This rearrangement joins TRBV5-4 to TRBJ2-2; tentative D call: TRBD2 (6 bases). Germline lookup yields CDR1 SGHNT and CDR2 YYREEE (reference sequence). Trimming shortened V by 7 bases and J by 0 bases, and 16 bases separated the two germline ends. The CDR3 runs to 16 residues. CDR3 nucleotide sequence: TGTGCCAGCGGACCGGGACTTAGAGCGAACACCGGGGAGCTGTTTTTT. Its translation: CASGPGLRANTGELFF.

The chain joins TRBV5-1 to TRBJ2-7, with 8 bases fitting TRBD2. This CDR3 has 14 residues. The germline CDR1 and CDR2 sequences are SGHRS and YFSETQ. Germline trimming cut 8 bases from V and 3 bases from J; bases unmatched to any gene: 10. The DNA for the CDR3 is TGCGCCAGGACCTTCGGGCGGGAGGTCTACGAGCAGTACTTC. This gives the protein CARTFGREVYEQYF.

This clonotype was counted at least ten times. The chain combines TRBV5-6 with TRBJ2-7; D possibly corresponds to TRBD1 (6 bases). V was pared by 2 bases and J by 5 bases, with 20 bases between. The V gene's germline CDR1 is SGHDT and CDR2 YYEEEE. This CDR3 is built from 16 residues. DNA of the CDR3: TGTGCCAGCAGCTTAGGGGGAAGCCGTCGGGGTGACGAGCAGTACTTC. Protein product: CASSLGGSRRGDEQYF. Based on the CDR3 plus reference TRBV5-6 and TRBJ2-7, the full variable domain is DAGVTQSPTHLIKTRGQQVTLRCSPKSGHDTVSWYQQALGQGPQFIFQYYEEEERQRGNFPDRFSGHQFPNYSSELNVNALLLGDSALYLCASSLGGSRRGDEQYFGPGTRLTVT.

At least ten counts were recorded for this clonotype. The chain is built from TRBV7-9 and TRBJ2-5; TRBD2 is a possible D gene (6 bases). V was clipped by 4 bases and J by 1 base, with 10 bases between them. There are 14 residues in the CDR3. Looked up from germline, CDR1 is SEHNR and CDR2 is FQNEAQ (reference sequence). The CDR3 coding sequence is TGTGCCAGCAGCTCCCGGAGGGGCCAAGAGACCCAGTACTTC. This encodes CASSSRRGQETQYF.

This clonotype was counted at least ten times. The genes are TRBV3-1 and TRBJ2-1; no firm D call. V was cut by 2 bases and J by 5 bases, with 7 bases left in between. CDR3 length: 13 residues. Per the germline V gene, CDR1 is LGHDT and CDR2 is YNNKEL (reference sequence). The CDR3: CASSQKPDNEQFF. As DNA, the CDR3 is TGTGCCAGCAGCCAAAAACCCGACAATGAGCAGTTCTTC.

This clonotype was seen only once. V and J are TRBV6-2 or TRBV6-3 and TRBJ2-1; 10 bases agree with TRBD2. The CDR3 extends over 16 amino acids. Per the germline V gene, CDR1 is MNHEY and CDR2 is SVGEGT. V lost 2 bases, J lost 11 bases, and 12 bases stayed unmatched. CDR3 amino acids: CASSYPSSGRFVKQFF. In DNA form, the CDR3 reads TGTGCCAGCAGTTACCCCTCTAGCGGGAGATTTGTGAAGCAGTTCTTC.

This chain uses TRBV6-6 with TRBJ2-7; no reliable D call. V lost 5 bases and J 3 bases, leaving 8 bases between the germline ends. In germline, CDR1 is MNHNY, CDR2 SVGAGI (reference sequence). CDR3 length: 12 residues. The CDR3 DNA reads as TGTGCCAGCAGTCTTCAGTTCTACGAGCAGTACTTC. It translates to CASSLQFYEQYF.

The sample holds a few counts of this clonotype. The rearrangement links TRBV6-1 to TRBJ1-1; D might be TRBD1 (6 bases). CDR1 is MNHNS, CDR2 SASEGT, per germline. The CDR3 totals 16 residues. V was pared by 6 bases and J by 3 bases, with 20 bases between. CDR3 DNA: TGTGCCAGCAGCCCCGCCTCAGGGGCAGGCTACACTGAAGCTTTCTTT. Residues: CASSPASGAGYTEAFF.

In this sample, this clonotype turned up many times. J is TRBJ2-7 and V is TRBV11-1, with 8 bases identical to TRBD1. The CDR3 is 17 residues long. V lost 0 bases, J lost 3 bases, and 10 bases stayed unmatched. Germline-derived CDR1 and CDR2 are SGHAT and FQDESV (reference sequence). The CDR3: CASSLAGGTGGGYEQYF. The CDR3 DNA is TGTGCCAGCAGCTTAGCCGGAGGGACAGGCGGCGGCTACGAGCAGTACTTC.